This record looks at one T cell receptor (beta chain) sequence and its context. Its antigen remains unknown. The CDR3 consists of 14 residues. Germline CDR1 and CDR2: MNHEY and SVGEGT. This sample is part of a study of blood T cells in healthy people across ages. For the second PCR, which ran for 7 to 11 cycles, a sample-barcoded 5' primer and a J-beta primer mix were used. Using its own MiXCR run on the 5' RACE reads, TCRdb lists one record per CDR3 protein. The data hold hundreds of thousands of distinct CDR3 sequences, with over 45% observed a single time. Study results and limitations: Significant beta diversity loss was already apparent by age roughly 43, declining roughly linearly. The study lacked donor CMV status, which possibly confounded expanded clonotype changes.

The chain joins TRBV6-2 or TRBV6-3 to TRBJ2-7; 8 nucleotides line up with TRBD2. The end of the DNA fits TRBJ2-5 better, so the J call may be wrong. The source is a woman aged 60-70 years in good health. The sequenced sample was blood. CDR3 nucleotide sequence: TGTGCCAGCAGGGTAGCGGGGAGCCAAGAGACCCAGTACTTC. Protein: CASRVAGSQETQYF.